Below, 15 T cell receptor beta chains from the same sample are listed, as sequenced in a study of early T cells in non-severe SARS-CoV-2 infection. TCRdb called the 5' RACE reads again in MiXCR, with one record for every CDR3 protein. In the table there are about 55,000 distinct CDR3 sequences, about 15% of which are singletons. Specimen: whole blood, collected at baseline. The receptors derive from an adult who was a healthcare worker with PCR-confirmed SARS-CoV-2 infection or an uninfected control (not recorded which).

The CDR3 nucleotides read TGTGCCAGCAGCCAAAGGGACGAAAAACTGTTTTTT. Encoded protein: CASSQRDEKLFF. The chain links TRBV3-1 to TRBJ1-4, with D maybe TRBD1 (5 bases). Trimming took 2 bases from V and 8 from J, leaving 6 bases between them. Germline lookup yields CDR1 LGHDT and CDR2 YNNKEL (reference sequence). This CDR3 region has 12 residues.

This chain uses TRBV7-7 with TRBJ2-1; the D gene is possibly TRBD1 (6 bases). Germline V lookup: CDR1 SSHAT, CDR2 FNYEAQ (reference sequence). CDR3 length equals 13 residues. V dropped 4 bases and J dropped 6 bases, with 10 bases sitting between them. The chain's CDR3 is CASSSEQGNEQFF. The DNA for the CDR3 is TGTGCCAGCAGCTCCGAACAGGGCAATGAGCAGTTCTTC. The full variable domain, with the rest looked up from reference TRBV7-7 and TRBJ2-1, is GAGVSQSPRYKVTKRGQDVTLRCDPISSHATLYWYQQALGQGPEFLTYFNYEAQPDKSGLPSDRFSAERPEGSISTLTIQRTEQRDSAMYRCASSSEQGNEQFFGPGTRLTVL.

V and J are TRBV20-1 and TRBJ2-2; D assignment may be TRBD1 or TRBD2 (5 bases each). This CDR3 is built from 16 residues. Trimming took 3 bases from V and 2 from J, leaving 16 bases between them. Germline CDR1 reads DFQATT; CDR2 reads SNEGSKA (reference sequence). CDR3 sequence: CSASPWQGENTGELFF. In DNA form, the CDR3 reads TGCAGTGCTAGCCCCTGGCAGGGAGAAAACACCGGGGAGCTGTTTTTT.

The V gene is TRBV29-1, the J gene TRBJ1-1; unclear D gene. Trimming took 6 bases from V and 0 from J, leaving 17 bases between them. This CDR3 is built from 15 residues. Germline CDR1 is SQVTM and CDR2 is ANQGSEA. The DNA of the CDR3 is TGCAGCGTCGAACACTACAGAATTATGAACACTGAAGCTTTCTTT. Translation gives CSVEHYRIMNTEAFF.

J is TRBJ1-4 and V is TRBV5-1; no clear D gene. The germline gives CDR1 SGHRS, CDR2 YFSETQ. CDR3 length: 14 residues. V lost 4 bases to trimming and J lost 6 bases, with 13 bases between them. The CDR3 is CASSRAAEDEKLFF. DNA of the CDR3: TGCGCCAGCAGCCGGGCGGCGGAAGATGAAAAACTGTTTTTT. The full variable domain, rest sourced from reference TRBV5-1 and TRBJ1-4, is KAGVTQTPRYLIKTRGQQVTLSCSPISGHRSVSWYQQTPGQGLQFLFEYFSETQRNKGNFPGRFSGRQFSNSRSEMNVSTLELGDSALYLCASSRAAEDEKLFFGSGTQLSVL.

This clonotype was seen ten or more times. The CDR3 loop is CASRVRGTGYTF. CDR3 DNA sequence: TGTGCAAGTCGCGTTAGGGGTACCGGCTACACCTTC. The chain has TRBV12-2 and TRBJ1-2; the listed D gene, TRBD1, was not tested against the DNA. TRBV12-2 is a listed pseudogene. The CDR3 loop spans 12 amino acids.

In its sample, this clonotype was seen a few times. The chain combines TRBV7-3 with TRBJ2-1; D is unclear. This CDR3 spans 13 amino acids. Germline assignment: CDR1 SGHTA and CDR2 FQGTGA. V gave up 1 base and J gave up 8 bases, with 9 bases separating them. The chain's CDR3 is CASSLNSVDEQFF. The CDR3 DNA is TGTGCCAGCAGCTTAAACTCCGTAGATGAGCAGTTCTTC. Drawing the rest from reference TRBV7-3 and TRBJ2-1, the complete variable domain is GAGVSQTPSNKVTEKGKYVELRCDPISGHTALYWYRQSLGQGPEFLIYFQGTGAADDSGLPNDRFFAVRPEGSVSTLKIQRTERGDSAVYLCASSLNSVDEQFFGPGTRLTVL.

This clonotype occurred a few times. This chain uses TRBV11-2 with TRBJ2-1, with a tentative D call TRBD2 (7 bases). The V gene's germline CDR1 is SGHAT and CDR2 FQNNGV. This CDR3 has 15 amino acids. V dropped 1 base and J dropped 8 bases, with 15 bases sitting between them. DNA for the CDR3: TGTGCCAGCAGCTTAGGCCGGGGGGCCGGCGATGAGCAGTTCTTC. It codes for CASSLGRGAGDEQFF.

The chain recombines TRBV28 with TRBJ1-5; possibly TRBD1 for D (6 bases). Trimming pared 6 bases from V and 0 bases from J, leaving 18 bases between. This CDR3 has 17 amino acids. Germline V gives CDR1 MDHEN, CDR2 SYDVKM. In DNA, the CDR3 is TGTGCCAGCAGCCGCGCCTGGGGGCCATCTAGCAATCAGCCCCAGCATTTT. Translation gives CASSRAWGPSSNQPQHF.

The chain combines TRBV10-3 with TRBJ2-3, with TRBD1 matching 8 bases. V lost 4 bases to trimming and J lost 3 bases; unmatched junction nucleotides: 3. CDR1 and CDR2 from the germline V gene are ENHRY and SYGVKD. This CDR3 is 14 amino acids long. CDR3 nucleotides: TGTGCCATCAGTGGGACAGGGACTACAGATACGCAGTATTTT. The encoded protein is CAISGTGTTDTQYF.

This chain's CDR3 is CASGTGDNSPLHF. The CDR3 DNA reads as TGCGCCAGCGGGACAGGGGATAATTCACCCCTCCACTTT. The rearrangement uses TRBV5-1 and TRBJ1-6; 10 bases map to TRBD1. V lost 7 bases, J lost 5 bases, and 0 bases stayed unmatched. The V gene's germline CDR1 is SGHRS and CDR2 YFSETQ. The CDR3 length is 13 residues.

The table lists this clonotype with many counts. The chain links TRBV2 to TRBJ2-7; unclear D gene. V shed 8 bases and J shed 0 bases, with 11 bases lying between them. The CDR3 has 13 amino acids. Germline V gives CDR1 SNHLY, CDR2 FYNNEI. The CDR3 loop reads CASCHSGSYEQYF. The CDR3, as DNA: TGTGCCAGCTGCCATAGTGGCTCCTACGAGCAGTACTTC.

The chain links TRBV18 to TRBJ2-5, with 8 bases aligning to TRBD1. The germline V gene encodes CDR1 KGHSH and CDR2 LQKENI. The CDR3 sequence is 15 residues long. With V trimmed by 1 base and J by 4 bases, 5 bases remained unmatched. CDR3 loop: CASSPLGRGRETQYF. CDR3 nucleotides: TGTGCCAGCTCACCACTTGGCAGGGGGCGAGAGACCCAGTACTTC.

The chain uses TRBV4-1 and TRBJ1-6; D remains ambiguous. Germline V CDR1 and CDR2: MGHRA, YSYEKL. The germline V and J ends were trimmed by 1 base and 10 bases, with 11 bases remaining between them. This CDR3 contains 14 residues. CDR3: CASSQGQQMSPLHF. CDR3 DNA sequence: TGCGCCAGCAGCCAAGGCCAGCAAATGTCACCCCTCCACTTT.

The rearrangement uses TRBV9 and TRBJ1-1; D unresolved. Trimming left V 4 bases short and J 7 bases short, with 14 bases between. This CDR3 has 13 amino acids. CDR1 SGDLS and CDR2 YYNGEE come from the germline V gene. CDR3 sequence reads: CASSKRTVGEAFF. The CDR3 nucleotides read TGTGCCAGCAGCAAACGGACGGTGGGTGAAGCTTTCTTT.